A selection of T cell receptor beta chains follows, all from one sample in a study of blood T cell repertoires in COVID-19. Libraries were prepared by immunoSEQ multiplex PCR; TCRdb keeps only in-frame clonotypes and omits some of them. The sample yields about 270,000 clones, roughly 85% seen once. Sequencing was performed on peripheral blood. Receptors were obtained from a woman under 30 with acute or convalescent COVID-19. Both conserved end residues are part of each CDR3. The order of the fields is D gene, V gene, J gene, clone size, CDR3 DNA, CDR3 protein. D genes are given only for firm matches. Clone size is given for some rows only: seen once, a few or many times, or a class if the clone is expanded.

D gene: NA; V gene: TRBV11-2; J gene: TRBJ1-4; clone size: NA; CDR3 DNA: TGTGCCAGCAGCTTAGGGGGATGGACAGCAGTTAATGAAAAACTGTTTTTT; CDR3 protein: CASSLGGWTAVNEKLFF
D gene: TRBD2; V gene: TRBV29-1; J gene: TRBJ2-5; clone size: NA; CDR3 DNA: TGCAGCGTTGAAACGGGGGGAGGGCAAGAGACCCAGTACTTC; CDR3 protein: CSVETGGGQETQYF
D gene: TRBD2; V gene: TRBV5-8; J gene: TRBJ2-3; clone size: NA; CDR3 DNA: TGTGCCAGCAGCCCTGGGTTGCTAGCGGTCCAATTTACGCAGTATTTT; CDR3 protein: CASSPGLLAVQFTQYF
D gene: NA; V gene: TRBV27; J gene: TRBJ1-1; clone size: NA; CDR3 DNA: TGTGCCAGCAGGTGGCAGGGTGGGACTGAAGCTTTCTTT; CDR3 protein: CASRWQGGTEAFF
D gene: NA; V gene: TRBV2; J gene: TRBJ2-2; clone size: NA; CDR3 DNA: TGTGCCAGCAGTGAAGTCGGACAGAGCAACACCGGGGAGCTGTTTTTT; CDR3 protein: CASSEVGQSNTGELFF
D gene: NA; V gene: TRBV29-1; J gene: TRBJ1-3; clone size: NA; CDR3 DNA: TGCAGCGTTGAGCCCTCGCCCGCTCGGGGCACCATATATTTT; CDR3 protein: CSVEPSPARGTIYF
D gene: NA; V gene: TRBV18; J gene: TRBJ2-7; clone size: NA; CDR3 DNA: TGTGCCAGCTCACCCCCGGCCAGGGTTAATTACGAGCAGTACTTC; CDR3 protein: CASSPPARVNYEQYF
D gene: TRBD2; V gene: TRBV5-1; J gene: TRBJ2-7; clone size: once; CDR3 DNA: TGCGCCAGCAGCTTGGGCGGGAGTGGTTACGAGCAGTACTTC; CDR3 protein: CASSLGGSGYEQYF
D gene: TRBD1; V gene: TRBV10-3; J gene: TRBJ2-7; clone size: NA; CDR3 DNA: TGTGCCATCAGTGAGTTTGGGACAGGGGCTGACGAGCAGTACTTC; CDR3 protein: CAISEFGTGADEQYF
D gene: TRBD1; V gene: TRBV30; J gene: TRBJ1-2; clone size: NA; CDR3 DNA: TGTGCCTGGAGTGTGATCGGACAGGAAAGCTTC; CDR3 protein: CAWSVIGQESF
D gene: TRBD1; V gene: TRBV6-4; J gene: TRBJ2-1; clone size: NA; CDR3 DNA: TGTGCCAGCAGTGAGGGACAGCGATTACTGGGTGAGCAGTTCTTC; CDR3 protein: CASSEGQRLLGEQFF
D gene: TRBD2; V gene: TRBV5-1; J gene: TRBJ2-1; clone size: once; CDR3 DNA: TGCGCCAGCAGCTCCGGACTAGCGGGAGGCGAGCAGTTCTTC; CDR3 protein: CASSSGLAGGEQFF
D gene: NA; V gene: TRBV30; J gene: TRBJ2-1; clone size: NA; CDR3 DNA: TGTGCCTGGAGTGGTAGCGCAACCAATGAGCAGTTCTTC; CDR3 protein: CAWSGSATNEQFF
D gene: TRBD2; V gene: TRBV20-1; J gene: TRBJ2-3; clone size: NA; CDR3 DNA: TGCAGTGCTAGTGGGCCTTCCTTGGGGGGGACGCAGTATTTT; CDR3 protein: CSASGPSLGGTQYF
D gene: NA; V gene: TRBV4-3; J gene: TRBJ2-2; clone size: NA; CDR3 DNA: TGCGCCAGCAGCCCACGTTGGAAGGGGGTCGGGGAGCTGTTTTTT; CDR3 protein: CASSPRWKGVGELFF
D gene: TRBD2; V gene: TRBV3-1/TRBV3-2; J gene: TRBJ2-3; clone size: NA; CDR3 DNA: TGTGCCAGCAGCTTGGCGGGAGTAGATACGCAGTATTTT; CDR3 protein: CASSLAGVDTQYF
D gene: NA; V gene: TRBV3-1/TRBV3-2; J gene: TRBJ1-2; clone size: once; CDR3 DNA: TGTGCCAGCAGCCCTGACAGTCTTTATGGCTACACCTTC; CDR3 protein: CASSPDSLYGYTF
D gene: TRBD1; V gene: TRBV5-6; J gene: TRBJ1-1; clone size: NA; CDR3 DNA: TGTGCCAGCAGCCTGGGACAGGTATACACTGAAGCTTTCTTT; CDR3 protein: CASSLGQVYTEAFF
D gene: TRBD1; V gene: TRBV5-6; J gene: TRBJ2-7; clone size: NA; CDR3 DNA: TGTGCCAGCAGCACGGGACAGGGAGGATCCTACGAGCAGTACTTC; CDR3 protein: CASSTGQGGSYEQYF
D gene: NA; V gene: TRBV29-1; J gene: TRBJ1-3; clone size: NA; CDR3 DNA: TGCAGCGTTGTGGGGGGATCTGGAAACACCATATATTTT; CDR3 protein: CSVVGGSGNTIYF
D gene: NA; V gene: TRBV6-5; J gene: TRBJ2-5; clone size: NA; CDR3 DNA: TGTGCCAGCAGTTACGGGGCGAAAGAGACCCAGTACTTC; CDR3 protein: CASSYGAKETQYF
D gene: NA; V gene: TRBV11-2; J gene: TRBJ2-5; clone size: NA; CDR3 DNA: TGTGCCAGCAGCTCCCTCCCCTCGTTTGGAGGGCCAGAGACCCAGTACTTC; CDR3 protein: CASSSLPSFGGPETQYF
D gene: TRBD2; V gene: TRBV6-2/TRBV6-3; J gene: TRBJ2-7; clone size: NA; CDR3 DNA: TGTGCCAGCAGTTACGGACTAGCGGGATTGGGCTACGAGCAGTACTTC; CDR3 protein: CASSYGLAGLGYEQYF
D gene: TRBD2; V gene: TRBV28; J gene: TRBJ2-7; clone size: few; CDR3 DNA: TGTGCCAGCAGTTGGTCGACTAGCGACACCTACGAGCAGTACTTC; CDR3 protein: CASSWSTSDTYEQYF
D gene: TRBD1; V gene: TRBV10-3; J gene: TRBJ2-1; clone size: NA; CDR3 DNA: TGTGCCATCAGTGACCTTCCCCCGGGACAGGGGGCGGATGAGCAGTTCTTC; CDR3 protein: CAISDLPPGQGADEQFF
D gene: TRBD2; V gene: TRBV14; J gene: TRBJ2-5; clone size: NA; CDR3 DNA: TGTGCCAGCAGCCAAAGCCGAGAGACTAGCGGGAGAGGTGAGACCCAGTACTTC; CDR3 protein: CASSQSRETSGRGETQYF
D gene: TRBD1; V gene: TRBV6-5; J gene: TRBJ1-6; clone size: NA; CDR3 DNA: TGTGCCAGCAGTTATGACAGGGGCTATTCACCCCTCCACTTT; CDR3 protein: CASSYDRGYSPLHF
D gene: TRBD1; V gene: TRBV6-5; J gene: TRBJ2-5; clone size: NA; CDR3 DNA: TGTGCCAGCAGTTCCCGACCTGGACAGGGATTGGAGACCCAGTACTTC; CDR3 protein: CASSSRPGQGLETQYF
D gene: NA; V gene: TRBV5-4; J gene: TRBJ2-7; clone size: NA; CDR3 DNA: TGTGCCAGCAGCCTTGGGCTTATCTACGAGCAGTACTTC; CDR3 protein: CASSLGLIYEQYF
D gene: TRBD1; V gene: TRBV7-8; J gene: TRBJ1-2; clone size: NA; CDR3 DNA: TGTGCCAGCAGCCCAACCGCGGGACAGATCTATGGCTACACCTTC; CDR3 protein: CASSPTAGQIYGYTF
D gene: NA; V gene: TRBV7-3; J gene: TRBJ2-3; clone size: NA; CDR3 DNA: TGTGCCAGCAGCTTATCTTTGGGGGCGAGAGATACGCAGTATTTT; CDR3 protein: CASSLSLGARDTQYF
D gene: TRBD2; V gene: TRBV20-1; J gene: TRBJ2-3; clone size: NA; CDR3 DNA: TGCAGTGCTAGTTTAGCGGGAGGGAGTCTCGATACGCAGTATTTT; CDR3 protein: CSASLAGGSLDTQYF
D gene: NA; V gene: TRBV19; J gene: TRBJ1-2; clone size: NA; CDR3 DNA: TGTGCCAGTAGTGAGGCCCGTTTTAACTATGGCTACACCTTC; CDR3 protein: CASSEARFNYGYTF
D gene: NA; V gene: TRBV19; J gene: TRBJ1-2; clone size: NA; CDR3 DNA: TGTGCCAGTAGTATAGGGGTCCCAGGGCCCTATGGCTACACCTTC; CDR3 protein: CASSIGVPGPYGYTF
D gene: TRBD2; V gene: TRBV18; J gene: TRBJ2-7; clone size: NA; CDR3 DNA: TGTGCCAGCTCAGCACGAGTGGGGGGGTACGAGCAGTACTTC; CDR3 protein: CASSARVGGYEQYF
D gene: NA; V gene: TRBV7-3; J gene: TRBJ2-5; clone size: few; CDR3 DNA: TGTGCCAGCAGCCTGGGGACTCAGTCATTGGGTGAGACCCAGTACTTC; CDR3 protein: CASSLGTQSLGETQYF
D gene: TRBD2; V gene: TRBV10-3; J gene: TRBJ2-7; clone size: NA; CDR3 DNA: TGTGCCATCAGCAGGACTAGCGGGCCCTACGAGCAGTACTTC; CDR3 protein: CAISRTSGPYEQYF
D gene: NA; V gene: TRBV16; J gene: TRBJ1-5; clone size: NA; CDR3 DNA: TGTGCCAGCAGCCAACAGGGGTGGGCCGGACAGCCCCAGCATTTT; CDR3 protein: CASSQQGWAGQPQHF
D gene: NA; V gene: TRBV12-3/TRBV12-4; J gene: TRBJ1-2; clone size: NA; CDR3 DNA: TGTGCCAGCAGTTTTGGTCCAGGCGATGGCTACACCTTC; CDR3 protein: CASSFGPGDGYTF
D gene: NA; V gene: TRBV28; J gene: TRBJ1-2; clone size: NA; CDR3 DNA: TGTGCCAGCGGTGACTCCTGGTATGGCTACACCTTC; CDR3 protein: CASGDSWYGYTF
D gene: NA; V gene: TRBV19; J gene: TRBJ2-2; clone size: NA; CDR3 DNA: TGTGCCAGTACTCGACAAGGGAGTCCCGGGGAGCTGTTTTTT; CDR3 protein: CASTRQGSPGELFF
D gene: NA; V gene: TRBV4-1; J gene: TRBJ1-2; clone size: NA; CDR3 DNA: TGCGCCAGCAGCCAAGAGCCCGGGGGTTATGGCTACACCTTC; CDR3 protein: CASSQEPGGYGYTF
D gene: TRBD1; V gene: TRBV7-9; J gene: TRBJ1-5; clone size: NA; CDR3 DNA: TGTGCCAGCAGCAACAATGACAGGGACAATCAGCCCCAGCATTTT; CDR3 protein: CASSNNDRDNQPQHF